One sample yielded the 2 T cell receptor beta chains listed below, sequenced in a study of cytomegalovirus exposure and HLA in healthy donors. The study ran its PCR with 60 Vbeta and 13 Jbeta primers. Only in-frame clones appear in the TCRdb table, and some are missing; sequencing was by immunoSEQ multiplex PCR. This table holds 150,000 to 200,000 clones, 65% to 70% found once. Sequencing was performed on PBMCs. Receptors originate from a man aged 25 to 45 in good health and CMV-seropositive.

This sequence joins TRBV28 and TRBJ1-1; no clear D gene. The CDR3 has 16 residues. Deletions cut 3 bases from V and 5 bases from J, with 19 bases between. Germline V gene sequence: CDR1 MDHEN, CDR2 SYDVKM. This CDR3 is CASSLAGRGIWTEAFF. The CDR3 coding sequence is TGTGCCAGCAGTTTGGCTGGACGGGGAATATGGACTGAAGCTTTCTTT.

The chain recombines TRBV6-1 with TRBJ2-1, with D perhaps TRBD2 (5 bases). V was clipped by 8 bases and J by 7 bases, with 15 bases between them. The CDR3 spans 13 residues. CDR1 is MNHNS, CDR2 SASEGT, per germline. The CDR3 is CASYRGNLNEQFF. The CDR3 DNA reads as TGTGCCAGCTACAGAGGGAATTTAAATGAGCAGTTCTTC.